This record concerns one T cell receptor beta chain sequence. The record originates from a study of blood T cell repertoires in COVID-19. In the original workflow: By means of reference gene primer amplification, nucleated cell counts were estimated. Using immunoSEQ multiplex PCR, the repertoire was profiled, and TCRdb retains in-frame clones only, with some absent. The D gene and trimming were derived from the DNA, and the V and J assignments and clone size from that table. The repertoire holds around 380,000 clones, more than 75% seen once, with approximately 1.2% in the top ten. Cohort placement rested on clinical history that participants reported themselves. Resolution of symptoms, clearance, or two negative PCRs was present in recovered Cohort 3 donors. V shed 2 bases and J 7 bases; nucleotides not matched to a gene: 15. The CDR3 contains 17 residues. CDR1 and CDR2 (germline): LGHNA, YSLEER.

Sample: PBMCs or T cells enriched from blood (not recorded which). This receptor was taken from a man younger than 45 who had recovered from COVID-19. V gene TRBV4-3 combines with J gene TRBJ1-2; 8 bases are shared with TRBD1. This CDR3 is CASSQTLPGQEARGYTF. The DNA for the CDR3 is TGCGCCAGCAGCCAAACCCTCCCGGGACAGGAAGCCCGTGGCTACACCTTC.